The T cell receptor beta chain under discussion was sequenced for a study of beta chain features in type 1 diabetes. Looking at the study overall: Comparable age, gender and cell yields were observed in patients relative to healthy donors.

As every portion of the isolated RNA was reverse transcribed, the sequencing read expressed TCRB transcripts. Sequenced by immunoSEQ multiplex PCR; TCRdb stores in-frame clones only, minus some. The sample shows fewer than 250,000 clones, around 10% of them seen only once. The receptor comes from a woman aged 18-30 years in good health. Sequenced material: naive CD4+ T cells from blood.

CDR3 in DNA: TGCGCCAGCAGCGACATACAGGGATCCACTGAAGCTTTCTTT. Protein product: CASSDIQGSTEAFF. The genes are TRBV5-1 and TRBJ1-1; a weak D match, TRBD1 (6 bases). The CDR3 has 14 residues. V lost 4 bases and J lost 4, with 14 bases in between. Germline assignment: CDR1 SGHRS and CDR2 YFSETQ.